The present TCR beta chain was sequenced within a study of pediatric ulcerative colitis. The study's findings and limits: A couple of rectal CDR3 clonotypes occurred in all ulcerative colitis patients. Ulcerative colitis patients shared more blood-rectal clones than controls.

Worth noting for this clone: The target antigen is unknown. The sample carries other DNA sequences with the same CDR3.

Up to 500,000 reads were sequenced per sample. The method was immunoSEQ multiplex PCR; TCRdb's version includes in-frame clones alone and lacks a portion of them. Counted here are some 25,000 clones, approximately 71% occurring once; the ten biggest clones make up over 6%. One to two pinch biopsies were taken from the rectum during colonoscopy. The sample taken for sequencing was gut tissue. The origin of this receptor is a boy aged 5-17 years with severe ulcerative colitis.

The CDR3 loop reads CASSIAGGTGELFF. CDR3 nucleotides: TGTGCCAGTAGTATAGCGGGAGGCACCGGGGAGCTGTTTTTT. This chain uses TRBV19 with TRBJ2-2, with TRBD2 matching 7 bases. V shed 1 base and J 4 bases; nucleotides not matched to a gene: 0. The length of the CDR3 is 14 residues. CDR1 LNHDA and CDR2 SQIVND come from the germline V gene (reference sequence).